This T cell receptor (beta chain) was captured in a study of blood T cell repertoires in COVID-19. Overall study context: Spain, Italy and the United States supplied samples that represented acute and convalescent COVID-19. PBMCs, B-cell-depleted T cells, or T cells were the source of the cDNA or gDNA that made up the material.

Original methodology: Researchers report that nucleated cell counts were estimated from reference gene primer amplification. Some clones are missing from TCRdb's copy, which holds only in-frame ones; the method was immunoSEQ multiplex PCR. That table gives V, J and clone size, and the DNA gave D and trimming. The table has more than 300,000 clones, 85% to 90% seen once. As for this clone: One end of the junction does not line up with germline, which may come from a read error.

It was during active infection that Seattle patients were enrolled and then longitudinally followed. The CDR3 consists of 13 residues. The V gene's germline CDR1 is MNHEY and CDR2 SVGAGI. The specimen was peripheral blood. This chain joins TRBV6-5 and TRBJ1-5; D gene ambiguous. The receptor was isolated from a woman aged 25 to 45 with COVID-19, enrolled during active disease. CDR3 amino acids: CASSDSLNQPQHF. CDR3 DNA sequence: TGTGCCAGCAGTGACTCCCTCAATCAGCCCCAGCATTTT.